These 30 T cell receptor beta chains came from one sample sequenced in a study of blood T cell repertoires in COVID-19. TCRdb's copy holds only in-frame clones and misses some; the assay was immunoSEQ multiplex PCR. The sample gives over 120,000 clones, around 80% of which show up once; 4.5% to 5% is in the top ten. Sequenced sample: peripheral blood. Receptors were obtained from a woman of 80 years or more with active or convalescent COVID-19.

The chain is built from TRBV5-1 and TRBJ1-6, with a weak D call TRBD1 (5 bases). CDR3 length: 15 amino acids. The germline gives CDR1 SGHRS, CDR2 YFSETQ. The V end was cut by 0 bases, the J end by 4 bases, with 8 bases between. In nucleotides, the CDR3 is TGCGCCAGCAGCTTGGGGACAAGTTATAATTCACCCCTCCACTTT. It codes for CASSLGTSYNSPLHF.

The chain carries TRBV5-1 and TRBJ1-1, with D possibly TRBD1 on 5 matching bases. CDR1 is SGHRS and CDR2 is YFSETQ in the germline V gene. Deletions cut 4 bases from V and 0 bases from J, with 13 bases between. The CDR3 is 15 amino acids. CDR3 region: CASSEDGGMNTEAFF. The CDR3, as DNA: TGCGCCAGCAGCGAGGACGGGGGAATGAACACTGAAGCTTTCTTT.

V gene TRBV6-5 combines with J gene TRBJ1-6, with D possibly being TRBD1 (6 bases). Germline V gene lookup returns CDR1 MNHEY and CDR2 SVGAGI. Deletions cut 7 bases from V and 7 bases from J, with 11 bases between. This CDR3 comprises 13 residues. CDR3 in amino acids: CASTPGDNSPLHF. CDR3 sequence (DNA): TGTGCCAGCACCCCAGGGGACAATTCACCCCTCCACTTT.

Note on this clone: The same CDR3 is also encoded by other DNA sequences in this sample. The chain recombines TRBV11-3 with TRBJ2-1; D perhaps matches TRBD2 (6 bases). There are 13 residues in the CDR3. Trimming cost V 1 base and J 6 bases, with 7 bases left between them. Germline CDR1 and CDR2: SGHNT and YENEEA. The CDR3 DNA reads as TGTGCCAGCAGCTTAGGCGGGGTCAATGAGCAGTTCTTC. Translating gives CASSLGGVNEQFF.

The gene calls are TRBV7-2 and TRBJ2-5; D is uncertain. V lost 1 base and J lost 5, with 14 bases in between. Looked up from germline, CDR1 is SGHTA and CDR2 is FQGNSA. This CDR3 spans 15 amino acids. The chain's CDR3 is CASSLGVGVWETQYF. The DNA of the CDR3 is TGTGCCAGCAGCTTAGGGGTGGGCGTTTGGGAGACCCAGTACTTC.

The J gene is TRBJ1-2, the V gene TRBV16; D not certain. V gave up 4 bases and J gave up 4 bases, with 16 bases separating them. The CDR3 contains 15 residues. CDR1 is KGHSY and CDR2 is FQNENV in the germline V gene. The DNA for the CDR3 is TGTGCCAGCAGCCGTGATCGAGCTCTAAGCTATGGCTACACCTTC. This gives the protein CASSRDRALSYGYTF. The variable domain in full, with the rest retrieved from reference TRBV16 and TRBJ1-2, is GEEVAQTPKHLVRGEGQKAKLYCAPIKGHSYVFWYQQVLKNEFKFLISFQNENVFDETGMPKERFSAKCLPNSPCSLEIQATKLEDSAVYFCASSRDRALSYGYTFGSGTRLTVV.

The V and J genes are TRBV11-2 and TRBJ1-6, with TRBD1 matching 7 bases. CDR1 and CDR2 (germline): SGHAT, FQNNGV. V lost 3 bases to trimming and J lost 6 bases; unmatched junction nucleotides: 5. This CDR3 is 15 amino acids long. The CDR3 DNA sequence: TGTGCCAGCAGCTTGGGACAGACCCCTAATTCACCCCTCCACTTT. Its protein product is CASSLGQTPNSPLHF.

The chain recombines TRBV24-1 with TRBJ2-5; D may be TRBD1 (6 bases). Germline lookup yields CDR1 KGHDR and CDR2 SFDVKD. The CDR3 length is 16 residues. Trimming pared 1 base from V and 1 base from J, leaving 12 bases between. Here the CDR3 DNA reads TGTGCCACCAGTGATTTTATGCGGACAGCCCAAGAGACCCAGTACTTC. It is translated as CATSDFMRTAQETQYF.

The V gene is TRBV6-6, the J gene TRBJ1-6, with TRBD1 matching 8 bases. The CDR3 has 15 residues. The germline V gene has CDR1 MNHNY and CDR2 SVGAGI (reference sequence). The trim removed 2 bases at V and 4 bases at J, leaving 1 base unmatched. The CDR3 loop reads CASSYRQGYNSPLHF. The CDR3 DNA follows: TGTGCCAGCAGTTACCGACAGGGGTATAATTCACCCCTCCACTTT.

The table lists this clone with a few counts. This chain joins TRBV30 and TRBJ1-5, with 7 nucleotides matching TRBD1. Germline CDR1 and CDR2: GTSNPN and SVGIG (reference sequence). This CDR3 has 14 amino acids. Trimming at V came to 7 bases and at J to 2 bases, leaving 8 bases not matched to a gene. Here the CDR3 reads CAYSTGQGNQPQHF. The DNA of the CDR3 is TGTGCCTACTCGACAGGGCAAGGCAATCAGCCCCAGCATTTT.

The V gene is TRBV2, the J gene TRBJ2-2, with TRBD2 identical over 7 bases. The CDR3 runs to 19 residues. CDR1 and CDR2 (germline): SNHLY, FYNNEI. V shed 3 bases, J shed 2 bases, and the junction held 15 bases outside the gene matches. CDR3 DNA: TGTGCCAGCAGTGATTCGGATACGGGGGGAGACCTAAACACCGGGGAGCTGTTTTTT. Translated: CASSDSDTGGDLNTGELFF.

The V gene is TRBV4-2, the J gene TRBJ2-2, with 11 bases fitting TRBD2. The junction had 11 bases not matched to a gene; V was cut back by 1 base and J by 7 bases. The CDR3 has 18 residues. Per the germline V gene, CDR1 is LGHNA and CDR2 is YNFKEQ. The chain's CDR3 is CASSQVALAGGPDGELFF. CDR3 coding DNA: TGTGCCAGCAGCCAAGTGGCTTTAGCGGGGGGGCCGGACGGGGAGCTGTTTTTT.

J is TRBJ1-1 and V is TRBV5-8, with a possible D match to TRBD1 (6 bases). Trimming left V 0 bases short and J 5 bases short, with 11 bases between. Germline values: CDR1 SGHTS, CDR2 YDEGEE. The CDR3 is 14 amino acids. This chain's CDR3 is CASSLVRGRTEAFF. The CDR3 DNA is TGTGCCAGCAGCTTGGTCAGGGGACGAACTGAAGCTTTCTTT.

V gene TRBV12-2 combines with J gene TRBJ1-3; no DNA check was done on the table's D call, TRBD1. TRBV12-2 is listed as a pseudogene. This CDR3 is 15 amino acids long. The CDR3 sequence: CASPSGRPGGNTIYF. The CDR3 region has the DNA TGTGCAAGTCCCTCTGGACGCCCAGGGGGAAACACCATATATTTT.

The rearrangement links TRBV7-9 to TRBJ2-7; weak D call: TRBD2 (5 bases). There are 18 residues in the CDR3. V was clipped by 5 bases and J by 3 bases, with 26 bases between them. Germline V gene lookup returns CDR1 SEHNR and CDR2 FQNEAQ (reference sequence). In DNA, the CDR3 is TGTGCCAGCAGCGAAACTGCGACACGGGCCCGGGGTCTCTACGAGCAGTACTTC. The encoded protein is CASSETATRARGLYEQYF.

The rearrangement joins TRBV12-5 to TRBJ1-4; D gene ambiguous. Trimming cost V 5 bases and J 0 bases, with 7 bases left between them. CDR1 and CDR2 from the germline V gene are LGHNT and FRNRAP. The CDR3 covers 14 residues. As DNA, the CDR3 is TGTGCTAGTGGTCCAGGAACAACTAATGAAAAACTGTTTTTT. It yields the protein CASGPGTTNEKLFF.

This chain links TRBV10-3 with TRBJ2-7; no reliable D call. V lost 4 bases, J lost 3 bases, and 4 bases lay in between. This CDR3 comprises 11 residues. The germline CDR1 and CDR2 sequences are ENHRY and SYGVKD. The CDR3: CAISGLYEQYF. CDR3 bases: TGTGCCATCAGTGGACTCTACGAGCAGTACTTC.

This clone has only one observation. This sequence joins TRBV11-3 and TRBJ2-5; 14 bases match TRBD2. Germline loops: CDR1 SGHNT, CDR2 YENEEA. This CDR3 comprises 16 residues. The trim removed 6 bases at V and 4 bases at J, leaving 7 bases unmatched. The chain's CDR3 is CASSQTSGGAGETQYF. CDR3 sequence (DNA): TGTGCCAGCAGTCAGACTAGCGGGGGGGCCGGAGAGACCCAGTACTTC.

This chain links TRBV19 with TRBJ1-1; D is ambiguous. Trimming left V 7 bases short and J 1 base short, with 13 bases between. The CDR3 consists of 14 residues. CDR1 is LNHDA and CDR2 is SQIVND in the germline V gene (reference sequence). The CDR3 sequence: CASTRGSANTEAFF. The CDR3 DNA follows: TGTGCCAGTACCCGAGGGTCAGCGAACACTGAAGCTTTCTTT.

As DNA, the CDR3 is TGCGCCAGCAGTGAGTCGCGGGACAGGGTTTTTGGAAACACCATATATTTT. It translates to CASSESRDRVFGNTIYF. The gene calls are TRBV10-2 and TRBJ1-3; the match to TRBD1 covers 9 bases. CDR3 size: 17 residues. Germline assignment: CDR1 WSHSY and CDR2 SAAADI. With 0 bases clipped from V and 3 bases from J, the junction kept 6 bases outside the gene matches.

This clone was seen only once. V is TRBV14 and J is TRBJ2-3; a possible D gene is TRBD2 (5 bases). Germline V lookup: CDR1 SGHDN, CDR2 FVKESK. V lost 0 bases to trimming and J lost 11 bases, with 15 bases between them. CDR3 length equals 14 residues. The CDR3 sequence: CASSQDLASAGQYF. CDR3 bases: TGTGCCAGCAGCCAAGATCTAGCCTCGGCGGGGCAGTATTTT.

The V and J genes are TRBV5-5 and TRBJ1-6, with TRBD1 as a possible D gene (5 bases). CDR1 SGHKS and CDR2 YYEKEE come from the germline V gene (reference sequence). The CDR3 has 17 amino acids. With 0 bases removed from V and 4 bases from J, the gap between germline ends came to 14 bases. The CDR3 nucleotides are TGTGCCAGCAGCTTGGAGCCGGGACTAGAATATAATTCACCCCTCCACTTT. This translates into CASSLEPGLEYNSPLHF.

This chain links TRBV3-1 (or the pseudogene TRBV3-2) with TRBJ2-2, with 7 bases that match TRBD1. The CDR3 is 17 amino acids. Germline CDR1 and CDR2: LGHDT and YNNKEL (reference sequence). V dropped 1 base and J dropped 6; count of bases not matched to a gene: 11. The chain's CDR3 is CASSQGCWHRGAGELFF. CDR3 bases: TGTGCCAGCAGCCAAGGATGTTGGCACAGGGGTGCCGGGGAGCTGTTTTTT.

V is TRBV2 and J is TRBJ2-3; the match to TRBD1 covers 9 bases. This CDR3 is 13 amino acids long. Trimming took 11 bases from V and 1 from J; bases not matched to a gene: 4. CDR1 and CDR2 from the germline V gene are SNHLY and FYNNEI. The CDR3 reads CAATGGRTDTQYF. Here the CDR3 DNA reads TGTGCCGCCACAGGGGGCCGCACAGATACGCAGTATTTT.

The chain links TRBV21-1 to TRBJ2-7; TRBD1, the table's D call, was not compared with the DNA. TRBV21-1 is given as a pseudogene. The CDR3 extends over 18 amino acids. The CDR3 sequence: CASPLGRRGQFSSYEQYF. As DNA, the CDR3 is TGTGCCAGCCCCCTAGGTCGCCGCGGACAGTTTAGCTCCTACGAGCAGTACTTC.

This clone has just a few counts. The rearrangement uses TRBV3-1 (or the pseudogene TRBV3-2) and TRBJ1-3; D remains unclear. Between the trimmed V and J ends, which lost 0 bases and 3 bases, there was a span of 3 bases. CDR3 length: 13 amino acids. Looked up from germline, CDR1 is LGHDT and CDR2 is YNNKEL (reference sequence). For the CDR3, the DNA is TGTGCCAGCAGCCAAGACAGTGGAAACACCATATATTTT. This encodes CASSQDSGNTIYF.

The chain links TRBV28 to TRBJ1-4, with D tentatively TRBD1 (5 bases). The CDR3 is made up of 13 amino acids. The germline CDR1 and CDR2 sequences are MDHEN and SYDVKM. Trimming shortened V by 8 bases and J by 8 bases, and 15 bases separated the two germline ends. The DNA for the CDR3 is TGTGCCAGCTTCAACCGCGGGGACGAAAAACTGTTTTTT. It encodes CASFNRGDEKLFF.

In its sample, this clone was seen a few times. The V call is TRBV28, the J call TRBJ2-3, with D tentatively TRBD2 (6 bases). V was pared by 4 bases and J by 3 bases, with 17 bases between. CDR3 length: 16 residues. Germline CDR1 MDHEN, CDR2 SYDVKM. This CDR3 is CASSSPGAGKTDTQYF. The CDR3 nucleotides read TGTGCCAGCAGTTCCCCCGGGGCGGGGAAAACAGATACGCAGTATTTT.

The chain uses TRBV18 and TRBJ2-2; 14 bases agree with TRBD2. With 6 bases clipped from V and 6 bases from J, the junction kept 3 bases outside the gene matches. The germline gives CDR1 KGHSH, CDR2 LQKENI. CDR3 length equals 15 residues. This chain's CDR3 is CASSPGLAGAGELFF. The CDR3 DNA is TGTGCCAGCTCGCCGGGACTAGCGGGGGCCGGGGAGCTGTTTTTT.

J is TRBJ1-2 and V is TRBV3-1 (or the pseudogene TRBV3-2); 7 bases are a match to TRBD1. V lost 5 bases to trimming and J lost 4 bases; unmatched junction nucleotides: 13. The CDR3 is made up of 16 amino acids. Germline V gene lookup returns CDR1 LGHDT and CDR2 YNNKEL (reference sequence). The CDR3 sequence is CASSSRTGQITYGYTF. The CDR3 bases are TGTGCCAGCAGCTCAAGAACGGGACAGATCACCTATGGCTACACCTTC.